This TCR beta chain was recorded in a study of blood T cells in healthy people across ages. It was with a sample-barcoded 5' primer and a J-beta primer mix that a second PCR of about 7 to 12 cycles was run. TCRdb recomputed calls from the 5' RACE reads with MiXCR, one row per CDR3 protein. In the table there are about a million distinct CDR3 sequences, roughly 51% of which are singletons. V gave up 2 bases and J gave up 4 bases, with 13 bases separating them. Germline CDR1 is SGDLS and CDR2 is YYNGEE. The CDR3 runs 15 residues. The chain links TRBV9 to TRBJ2-1; tentatively, D is TRBD2 (5 bases). This TCR was sampled from a woman in her sixties or seventies in good health. Sample: blood. As DNA, the CDR3 is TGTGCCAGCAGCGTCTCAGTGAGGGTTTACAATGAGCAGTTCTTC. Translating it yields CASSVSVRVYNEQFF.